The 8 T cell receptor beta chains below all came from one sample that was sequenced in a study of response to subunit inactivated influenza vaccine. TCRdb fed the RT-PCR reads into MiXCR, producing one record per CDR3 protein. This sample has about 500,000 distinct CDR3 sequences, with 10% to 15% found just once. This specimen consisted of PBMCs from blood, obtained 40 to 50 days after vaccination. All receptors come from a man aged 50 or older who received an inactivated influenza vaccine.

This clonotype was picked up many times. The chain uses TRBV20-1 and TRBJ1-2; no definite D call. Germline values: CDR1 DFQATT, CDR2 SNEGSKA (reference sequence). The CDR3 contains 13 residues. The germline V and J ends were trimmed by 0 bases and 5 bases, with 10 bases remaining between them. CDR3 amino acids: CSAREGGSYGYTF. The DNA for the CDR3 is TGCAGTGCTAGAGAAGGAGGGAGTTATGGCTACACCTTC.

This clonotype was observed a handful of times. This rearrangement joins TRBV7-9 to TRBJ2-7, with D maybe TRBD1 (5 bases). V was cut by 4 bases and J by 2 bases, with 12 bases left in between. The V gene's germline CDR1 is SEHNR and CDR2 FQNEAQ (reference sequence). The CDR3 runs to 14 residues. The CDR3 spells CASSSSDRTYEQYF. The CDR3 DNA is TGTGCCAGCAGCTCCAGCGACAGAACCTACGAGCAGTACTTC.

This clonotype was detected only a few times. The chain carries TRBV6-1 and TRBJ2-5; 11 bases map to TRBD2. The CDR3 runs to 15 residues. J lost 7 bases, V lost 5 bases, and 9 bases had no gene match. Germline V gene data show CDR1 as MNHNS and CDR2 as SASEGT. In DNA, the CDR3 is TGTGCCAGCAGTACAGGGACTAGCGGAGTGAGGACCCAGTACTTC. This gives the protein CASSTGTSGVRTQYF.

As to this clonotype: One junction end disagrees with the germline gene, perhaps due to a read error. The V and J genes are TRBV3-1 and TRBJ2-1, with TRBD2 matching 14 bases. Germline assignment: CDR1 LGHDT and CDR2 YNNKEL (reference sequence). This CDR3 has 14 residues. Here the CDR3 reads CASRLTSGGASVLF. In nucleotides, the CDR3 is TGTGCCAGCAGATTGACTAGCGGGGGGGCTTCAGTACTCTTC.

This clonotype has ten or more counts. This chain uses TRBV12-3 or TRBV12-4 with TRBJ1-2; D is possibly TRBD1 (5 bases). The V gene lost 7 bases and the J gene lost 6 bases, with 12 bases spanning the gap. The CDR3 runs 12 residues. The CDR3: CASKQGGDGYTF. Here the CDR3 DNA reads TGTGCCAGCAAGCAGGGAGGGGATGGCTACACCTTC.

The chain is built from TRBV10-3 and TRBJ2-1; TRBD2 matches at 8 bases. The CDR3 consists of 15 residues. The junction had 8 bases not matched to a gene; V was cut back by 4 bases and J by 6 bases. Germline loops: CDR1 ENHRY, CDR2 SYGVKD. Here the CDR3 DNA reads TGTGCCATCAGTGCCGGGGGCGGGAGGTTCAATGAGCAGTTCTTC. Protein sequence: CAISAGGGRFNEQFF.

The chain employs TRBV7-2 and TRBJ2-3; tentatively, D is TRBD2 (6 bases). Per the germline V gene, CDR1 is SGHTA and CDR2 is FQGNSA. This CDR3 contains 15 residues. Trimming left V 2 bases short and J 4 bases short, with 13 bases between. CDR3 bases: TGTGCCAGCAGCTTACTGGCGGGACTCCCAGATACGCAGTATTTT. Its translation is CASSLLAGLPDTQYF. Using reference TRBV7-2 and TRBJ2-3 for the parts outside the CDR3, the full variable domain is GAGVSQSPSNKVTEKGKDVELRCDPISGHTALYWYRQSLGQGLEFLIYFQGNSAPDKSGLPSDRFSAERTGGSVSTLTIQRTQQEDSAVYLCASSLLAGLPDTQYFGPGTRLTVL.

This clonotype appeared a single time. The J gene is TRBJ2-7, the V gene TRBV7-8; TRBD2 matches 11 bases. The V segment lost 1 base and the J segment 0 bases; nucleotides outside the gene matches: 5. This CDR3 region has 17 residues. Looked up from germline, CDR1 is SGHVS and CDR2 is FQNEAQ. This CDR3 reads CASSLELAGATSYEQYF. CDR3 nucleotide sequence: TGTGCCAGCAGCTTAGAACTAGCGGGAGCGACCTCCTACGAGCAGTACTTC.